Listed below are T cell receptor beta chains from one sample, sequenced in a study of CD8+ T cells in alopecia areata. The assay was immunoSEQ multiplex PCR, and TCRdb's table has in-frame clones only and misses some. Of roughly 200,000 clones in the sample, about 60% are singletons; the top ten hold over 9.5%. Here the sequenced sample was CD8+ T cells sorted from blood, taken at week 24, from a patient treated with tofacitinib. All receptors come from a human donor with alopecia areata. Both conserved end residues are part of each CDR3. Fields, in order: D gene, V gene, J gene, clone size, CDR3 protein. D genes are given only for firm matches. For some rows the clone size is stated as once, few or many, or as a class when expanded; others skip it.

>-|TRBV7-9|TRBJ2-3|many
CASSPLRAGDTQYF
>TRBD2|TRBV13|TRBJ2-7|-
CASSSSSGGTYEQYF
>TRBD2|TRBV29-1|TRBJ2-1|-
CSVDGVAGGSNYNEQFF
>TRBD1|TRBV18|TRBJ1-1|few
CASSQQASGTGYEAFF
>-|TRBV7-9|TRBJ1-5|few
CASSLGTGHQPQHF
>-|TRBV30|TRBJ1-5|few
CAWSGSAGTNQPQHF
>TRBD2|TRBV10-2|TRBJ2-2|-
CASRRGTSSSANTGELFF
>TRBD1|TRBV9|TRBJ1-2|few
CASSENRDRGGEGYTF
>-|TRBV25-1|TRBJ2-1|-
CASSGGNEQFF
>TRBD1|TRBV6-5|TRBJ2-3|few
CASSLGTATDTQYF
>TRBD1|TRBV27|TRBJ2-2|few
CASRQGAITGELFF
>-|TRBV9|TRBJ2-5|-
CASSTDGRTETQYF
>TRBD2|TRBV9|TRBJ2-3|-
CASSVGGGGTDTQYF
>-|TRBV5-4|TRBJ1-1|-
CASSLRGENTEAFF
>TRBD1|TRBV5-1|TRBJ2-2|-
CASSLLGQPNTGELFF
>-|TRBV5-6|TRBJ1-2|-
CASTRGGSYGYTF
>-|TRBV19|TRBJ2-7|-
CASSISQGTYEQYF
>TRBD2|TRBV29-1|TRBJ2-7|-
CSVAGGGNYEQYF
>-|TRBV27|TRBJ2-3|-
CASSLRGRIADTQYF
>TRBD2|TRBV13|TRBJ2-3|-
CASSWTSGGSPTDTQYF
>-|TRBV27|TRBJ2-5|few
CASSLLGETQYF
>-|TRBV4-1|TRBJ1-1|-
CASSLDPGAGLEAFF
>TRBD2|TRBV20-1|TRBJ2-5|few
CSAPGGGTQYF
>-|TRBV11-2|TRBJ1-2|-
CASSQAPGQPSLGYTF
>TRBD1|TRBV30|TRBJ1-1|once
CAWEGQVDTEAFF
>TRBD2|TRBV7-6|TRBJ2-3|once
CASSLRRGESDTQYF
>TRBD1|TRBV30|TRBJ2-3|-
CAWSEGTGDRADTQYF
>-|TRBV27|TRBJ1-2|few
CASSLGNSGYGYTF